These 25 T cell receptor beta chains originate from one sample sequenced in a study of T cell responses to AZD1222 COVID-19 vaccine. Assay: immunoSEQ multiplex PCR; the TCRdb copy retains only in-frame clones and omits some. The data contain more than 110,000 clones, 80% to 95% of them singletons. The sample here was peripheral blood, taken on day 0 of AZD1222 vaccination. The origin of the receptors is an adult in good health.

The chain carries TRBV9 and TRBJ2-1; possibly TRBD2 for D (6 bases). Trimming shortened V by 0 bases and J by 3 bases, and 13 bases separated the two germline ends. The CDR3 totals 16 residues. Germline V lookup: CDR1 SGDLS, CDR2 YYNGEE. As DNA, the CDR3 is TGTGCCAGCAGCGTAGACGGACTCGGGGGCTACAATGAGCAGTTCTTC. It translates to CASSVDGLGGYNEQFF. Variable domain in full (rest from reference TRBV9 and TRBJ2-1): DSGVTQTPKHLITATGQRVTLRCSPRSGDLSVYWYQQSLDQGLQFLIQYYNGEERAKGNILERFSAQQFPDLHSELNLSSLELGDSALYFCASSVDGLGGYNEQFFGPGTRLTVL.

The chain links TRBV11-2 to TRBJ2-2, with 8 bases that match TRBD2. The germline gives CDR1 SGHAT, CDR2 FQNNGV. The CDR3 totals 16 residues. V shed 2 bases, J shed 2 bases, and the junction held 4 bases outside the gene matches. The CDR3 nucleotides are TGTGCCAGCAGCTTACGCCTAGCGGGTAACACCGGGGAGCTGTTTTTT. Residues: CASSLRLAGNTGELFF.

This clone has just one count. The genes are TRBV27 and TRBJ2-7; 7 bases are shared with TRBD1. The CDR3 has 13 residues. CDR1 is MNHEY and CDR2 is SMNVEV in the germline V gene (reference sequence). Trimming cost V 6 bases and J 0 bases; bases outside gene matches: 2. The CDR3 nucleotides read TGTGCCAGCAGGACAGGGACCTCCTACGAGCAGTACTTC. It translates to CASRTGTSYEQYF.

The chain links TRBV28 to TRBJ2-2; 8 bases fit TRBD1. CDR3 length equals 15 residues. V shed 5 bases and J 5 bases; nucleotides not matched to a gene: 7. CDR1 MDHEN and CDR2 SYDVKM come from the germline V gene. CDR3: CASSPGQVGTGELFF. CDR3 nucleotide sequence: TGTGCCAGCAGTCCGGGACAGGTGGGGACCGGGGAGCTGTTTTTT.

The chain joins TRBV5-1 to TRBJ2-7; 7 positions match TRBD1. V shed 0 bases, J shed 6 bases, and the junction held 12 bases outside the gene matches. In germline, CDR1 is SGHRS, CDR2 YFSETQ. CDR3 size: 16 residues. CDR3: CASSLEGTALGGEQYF. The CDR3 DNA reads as TGCGCCAGCAGCTTGGAAGGGACAGCCCTTGGGGGCGAGCAGTACTTC.

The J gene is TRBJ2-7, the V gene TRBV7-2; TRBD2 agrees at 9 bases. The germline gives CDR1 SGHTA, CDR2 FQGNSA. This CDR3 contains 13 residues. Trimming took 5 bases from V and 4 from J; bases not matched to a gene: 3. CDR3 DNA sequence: TGTGCCAGCAGCCGTAGCGGGAGATACGAGCAGTACTTC. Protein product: CASSRSGRYEQYF.

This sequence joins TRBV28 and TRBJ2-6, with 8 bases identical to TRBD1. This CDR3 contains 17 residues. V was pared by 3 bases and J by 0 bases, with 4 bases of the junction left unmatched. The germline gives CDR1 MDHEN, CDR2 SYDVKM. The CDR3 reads CASSFRDRLSGANVLTF. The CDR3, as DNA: TGTGCCAGCAGTTTCCGGGACAGGCTCTCTGGGGCCAACGTCCTGACTTTC.

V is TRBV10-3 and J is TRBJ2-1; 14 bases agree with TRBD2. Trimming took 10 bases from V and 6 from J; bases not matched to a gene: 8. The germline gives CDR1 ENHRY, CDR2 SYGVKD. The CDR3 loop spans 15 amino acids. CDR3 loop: CATRLAGGPINEQFF. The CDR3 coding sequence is TGTGCCACCCGACTAGCGGGAGGGCCCATCAATGAGCAGTTCTTC.

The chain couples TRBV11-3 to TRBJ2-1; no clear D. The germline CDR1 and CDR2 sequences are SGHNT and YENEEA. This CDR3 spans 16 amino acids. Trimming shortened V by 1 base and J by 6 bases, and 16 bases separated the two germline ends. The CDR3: CASSLAHFGSTNEQFF. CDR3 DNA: TGTGCCAGCAGCTTAGCCCACTTCGGCTCCACCAATGAGCAGTTCTTC.

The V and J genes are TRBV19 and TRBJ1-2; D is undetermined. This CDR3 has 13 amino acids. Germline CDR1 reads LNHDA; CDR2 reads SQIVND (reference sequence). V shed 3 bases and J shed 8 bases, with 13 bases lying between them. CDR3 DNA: TGTGCCAGTAGTATCGTTGAAGGTGTCGGCTACACCTTC. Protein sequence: CASSIVEGVGYTF. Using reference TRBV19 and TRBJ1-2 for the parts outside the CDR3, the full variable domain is DGGITQSPKYLFRKEGQNVTLSCEQNLNHDAMYWYRQDPGQGLRLIYYSQIVNDFQKGDIAEGYSVSREKKESFPLTVTSAQKNPTAFYLCASSIVEGVGYTFGSGTRLTVV.

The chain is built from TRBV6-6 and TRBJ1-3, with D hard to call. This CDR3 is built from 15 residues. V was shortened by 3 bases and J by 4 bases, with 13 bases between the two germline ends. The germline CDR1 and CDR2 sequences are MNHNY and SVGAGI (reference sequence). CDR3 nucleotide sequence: TGTGCCAGCAGTTATCTAGACACGAGCGGAAACACCATATATTTT. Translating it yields CASSYLDTSGNTIYF.

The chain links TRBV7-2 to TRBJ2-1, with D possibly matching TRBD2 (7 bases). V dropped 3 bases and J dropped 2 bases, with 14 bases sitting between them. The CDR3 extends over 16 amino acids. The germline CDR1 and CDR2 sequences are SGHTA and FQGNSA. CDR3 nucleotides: TGTGCCAGCAGCTTCGACGGCGGGGGCACCTACAATGAGCAGTTCTTC. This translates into CASSFDGGGTYNEQFF.

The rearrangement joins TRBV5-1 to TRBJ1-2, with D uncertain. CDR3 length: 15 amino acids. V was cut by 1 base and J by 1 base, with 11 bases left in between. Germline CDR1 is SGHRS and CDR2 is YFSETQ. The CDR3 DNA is TGCGCCAGCAGCTTGATGGCAGGCGGTAACTATGGCTACACCTTC. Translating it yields CASSLMAGGNYGYTF.

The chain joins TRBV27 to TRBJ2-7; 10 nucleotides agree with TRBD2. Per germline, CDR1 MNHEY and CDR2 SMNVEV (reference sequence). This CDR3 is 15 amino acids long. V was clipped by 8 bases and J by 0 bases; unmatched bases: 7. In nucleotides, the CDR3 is TGTGCCAGCGGGACAACTAGCGGGGACTCCTACGAGCAGTACTTC. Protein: CASGTTSGDSYEQYF.

In nucleotides, the CDR3 is TGTGCCAGCAGTTACCCTAGCGGGAGCTCCAATGAGCAGTTCTTC. As protein: CASSYPSGSSNEQFF. This chain connects TRBV6-5 to TRBJ2-1, with 10 bases lining up with TRBD2. The CDR3 runs 15 residues. The germline V gene has CDR1 MNHEY and CDR2 SVGAGI. The J segment lost 6 bases and the V segment lost 2 bases, leaving 4 bases of the junction unmatched.

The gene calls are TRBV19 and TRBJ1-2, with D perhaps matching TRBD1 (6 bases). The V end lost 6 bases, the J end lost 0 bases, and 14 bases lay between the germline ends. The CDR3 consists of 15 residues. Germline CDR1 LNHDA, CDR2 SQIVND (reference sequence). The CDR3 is CASRTYREANYGYTF. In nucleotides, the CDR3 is TGTGCCAGTAGAACCTACAGGGAAGCTAACTATGGCTACACCTTC.

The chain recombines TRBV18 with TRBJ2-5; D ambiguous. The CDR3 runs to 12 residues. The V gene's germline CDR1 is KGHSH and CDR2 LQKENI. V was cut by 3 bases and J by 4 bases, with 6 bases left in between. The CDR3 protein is CASSPSPETQYF. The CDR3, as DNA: TGTGCCAGCTCACCCTCCCCAGAGACCCAGTACTTC.

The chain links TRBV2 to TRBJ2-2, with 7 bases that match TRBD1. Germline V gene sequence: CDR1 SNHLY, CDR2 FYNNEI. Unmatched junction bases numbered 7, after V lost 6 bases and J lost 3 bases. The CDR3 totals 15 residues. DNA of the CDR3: TGTGCCAGCAGGCTCGACAGGGCGGACACCGGGGAGCTGTTTTTT. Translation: CASRLDRADTGELFF.

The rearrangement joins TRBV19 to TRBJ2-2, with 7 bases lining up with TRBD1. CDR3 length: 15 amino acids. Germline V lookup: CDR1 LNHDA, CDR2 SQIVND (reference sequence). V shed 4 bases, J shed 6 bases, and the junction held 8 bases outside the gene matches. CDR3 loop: CASSNRGRVAGELFF. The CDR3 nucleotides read TGTGCCAGTAGTAACAGGGGTAGGGTTGCCGGGGAGCTGTTTTTT.

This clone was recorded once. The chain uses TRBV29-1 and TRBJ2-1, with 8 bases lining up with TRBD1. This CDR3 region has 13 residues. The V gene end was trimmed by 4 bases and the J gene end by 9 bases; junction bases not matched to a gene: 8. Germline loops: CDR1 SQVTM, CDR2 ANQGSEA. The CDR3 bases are TGCAGCGTTGCATCGACAGGGGACGCTGAGCAGTTCTTC. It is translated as CSVASTGDAEQFF.

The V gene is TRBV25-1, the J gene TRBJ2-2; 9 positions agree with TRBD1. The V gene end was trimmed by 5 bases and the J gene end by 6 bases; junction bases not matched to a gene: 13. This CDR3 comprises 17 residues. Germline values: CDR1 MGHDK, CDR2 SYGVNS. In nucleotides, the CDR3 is TGTGCCAGCAGTAGGCGAAGTGAGACAGGGGGTCCCGGGGAGCTGTTTTTT. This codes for CASSRRSETGGPGELFF.

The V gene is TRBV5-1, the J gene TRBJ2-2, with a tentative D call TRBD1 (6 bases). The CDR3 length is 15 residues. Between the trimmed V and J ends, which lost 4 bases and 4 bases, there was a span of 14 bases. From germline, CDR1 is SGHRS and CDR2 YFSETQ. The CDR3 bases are TGCGCCAGCAGCCGCGACAGGAACCCCACCGGGGAGCTGTTTTTT. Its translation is CASSRDRNPTGELFF.

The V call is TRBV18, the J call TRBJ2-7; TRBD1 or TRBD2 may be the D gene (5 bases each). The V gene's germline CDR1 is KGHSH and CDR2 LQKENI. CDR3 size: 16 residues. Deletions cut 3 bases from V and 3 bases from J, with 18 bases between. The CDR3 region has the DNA TGTGCCAGCTCACCCCCTACCGGGACGGCCGTCTACGAGCAGTACTTC. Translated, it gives CASSPPTGTAVYEQYF.

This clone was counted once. The CDR3 spells CASSLSATPEKLFF. In DNA, the CDR3 is TGTGCCAGCAGTTTGTCAGCGACACCAGAAAAACTGTTTTTT. V usage is TRBV27 and J usage is TRBJ1-4; D is undetermined. Between the trimmed V and J ends, which lost 3 bases and 8 bases, there was a span of 13 bases. The CDR3 covers 14 residues. Germline CDR1 and CDR2: MNHEY and SMNVEV (reference sequence).

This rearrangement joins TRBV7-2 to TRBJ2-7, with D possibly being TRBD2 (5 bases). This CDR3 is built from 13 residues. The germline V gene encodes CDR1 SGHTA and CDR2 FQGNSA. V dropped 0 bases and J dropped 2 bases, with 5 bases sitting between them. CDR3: CASSLASAYEQYF. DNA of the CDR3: TGTGCCAGCAGCTTAGCTAGCGCCTACGAGCAGTACTTC.